A selection of T cell receptor beta chains follows, all from one sample in a study of CD8+CD57+ T cells in acquired aplastic anemia. MiXCR, applied by TCRdb to the reads, yields one record per CDR3 protein. The sample has hundreds of thousands of distinct CDR3 sequences, under 40% seen once. The specimen was sorted CD4+, CD8+, or CD8+CD57+ T cells (not recorded which) from PBMCs. These receptors originate from a human donor with aplastic anemia. The CDR3 runs from the conserved cysteine through the conserved F or W. A D gene is named only where the DNA matches it firmly. Clone size is not always given. Where it is, it says once, few, many or a class for expanded clones.

V gene	clone size	J gene	D gene	CDR3 protein	CDR3 DNA
TRBV19	many	TRBJ2-1	TRBD2	CASSRGTSGDSQFF	TGTGCCAGTAGTAGGGGGACTAGCGGAGACTCCCAGTTCTTC
TRBV19	many	TRBJ2-5	-	CASSSPGQVQETQYF	TGTGCCAGCTCCTCCCCGGGGCAGGTACAAGAGACCCAGTACTTC
TRBV6-1	-	TRBJ2-7	TRBD2	CASSESASGRPISYEQYF	TGTGCCAGCAGCGAATCCGCTAGCGGGAGGCCTATTTCCTACGAGCAGTACTTC
TRBV7-6	-	TRBJ1-1	-	CASSSQVMNTGAFF	TGTGCCAGCAGCTCCCAGGTCATGAACACTGGAGCTTTCTTT
TRBV24-1	-	TRBJ2-7	TRBD1	CAWKTGFHEQYF	TGTGCCTGGAAGACAGGGTTCCACGAGCAGTACTTC
TRBV24-1	-	TRBJ1-2	-	CATSTGQNYGYTF	TGTGCCACCAGTACCGGGCAGAACTATGGCTACACCTTC
TRBV4-1	-	TRBJ2-7	-	CASSHPVMGSYEQYF	TGCGCCAGCAGCCACCCCGTTATGGGTAGCTACGAGCAGTACTTC
TRBV20-1	many	TRBJ2-7	-	CSVEQASYEQYF	TGCAGTGTTGAGCAGGCCTCCTACGAGCAGTACTTC
TRBV7-9	-	TRBJ1-4	-	CASTYGGGREKLFF	TGTGCCAGCACCTATGGAGGGGGACGTGAAAAACTGTTTTTT
TRBV19	-	TRBJ2-7	TRBD2	CASSIASGAYNEQYF	TGTGCCAGTAGTATAGCTAGCGGAGCCTACAACGAGCAGTACTTC
TRBV7-6	many	TRBJ2-1	TRBD1	CASSSWDRAEQFF	TGTGCCAGCAGCTCCTGGGACAGGGCTGAGCAGTTCTTC
TRBV7-2	many	TRBJ2-7	-	CASSLTSAPRYEQYF	TGTGCCAGCAGCTTAACTTCTGCGCCCCGCTACGAGCAGTACTTC
TRBV30	many	TRBJ1-2	TRBD1	CAWATDRAAF	TGTGCCTGGGCTACTGACAGGGCTGCCTTC
TRBV20-1	few	TRBJ1-2	TRBD1	CSARDPQGAPYGYTF	TGCAGTGCTAGAGATCCTCAGGGGGCGCCTTATGGCTACACCTTC
TRBV20-1	many	TRBJ2-7	TRBD2	CSARVTGGPGEQYF	TGCAGTGCTAGGGTAACGGGAGGGCCGGGTGAGCAGTACTTC
TRBV12-3/TRBV12-4	few	TRBJ2-2	TRBD1	CASRPGTGVGELFF	TGTGCCAGCAGGCCCGGGACAGGGGTCGGGGAGCTGTTTTTT
TRBV19	-	TRBJ1-1	-	CASSKGGAGEAEAFF	TGTGCCAGTAGTAAAGGAGGAGCAGGGGAGGCTGAAGCTTTCTTT
TRBV5-1	many	TRBJ1-2	-	CASSLSQNYGYTF	TGCGCCAGCAGCTTATCACAGAACTATGGCTACACCTTC
TRBV11-2	few	TRBJ2-5	-	CASSLASQGHQETQYF	TGTGCCAGCAGCTTAGCCTCCCAGGGTCACCAGGAGACCCAGTACTTC
TRBV10-1	many	TRBJ2-6	TRBD1	CASGSNRGSGANVLTF	TGCGCCAGCGGGTCGAACAGGGGGTCTGGGGCCAACGTCCTGACTTTC
TRBV5-4	few	TRBJ2-3	-	CASSLGKSTDTQYF	TGTGCCAGCAGCTTGGGGAAAAGCACAGATACGCAGTATTTT
TRBV4-3	-	TRBJ1-1	-	CASSQPEMNTEAFF	TGCGCCAGCAGCCAACCGGAAATGAACACTGAAGCTTTCTTT
TRBV15	many	TRBJ1-3	TRBD1	CATSRDRGFEDTIYF	TGTGCCACCAGCAGGGACAGGGGGTTTGAAGACACCATATATTTT
TRBV6-1	-	TRBJ2-7	TRBD1	CATKDRTYERYF	TGTGCCACAAAGGACAGGACCTACGAGCGGTACTTC
TRBV2	many	TRBJ2-5	TRBD2	CASSGLAGTQETQYF	TGTGCCAGCAGCGGACTAGCGGGGACCCAAGAGACCCAGTACTTC
TRBV20-1	few	TRBJ2-4	TRBD2	CSAGPSGGPVKNIQYF	TGCAGTGCTGGACCTAGCGGGGGCCCCGTCAAAAACATTCAGTACTTC
TRBV9	few	TRBJ2-7	TRBD2	CASSLWASGGRYEQYF	TGTGCCAGCAGCTTGTGGGCTAGCGGGGGCCGCTACGAGCAGTACTTC
TRBV20-1	many	TRBJ1-5	TRBD1	CSARAGTAQIVPQHF	TGCAGTGCTAGAGCCGGGACAGCCCAAATCGTGCCCCAGCATTTT
TRBV5-1	-	TRBJ2-7	-	CASSPVSSSSYEQYF	TGCGCCAGCAGCCCCGTGAGTTCTAGCTCCTACGAGCAGTACTTC
TRBV25-1	-	TRBJ1-3	-	CASSVDPVGAGGGNTIYF	TGTGCCAGCAGCGTAGACCCCGTGGGGGCCGGCGGGGGAAACACCATATATTTT
TRBV20-1	many	TRBJ1-2	-	CSARRATRFFGYTF	TGCAGTGCTAGACGGGCGACCAGATTCTTTGGCTACACCTTC
TRBV24-1	many	TRBJ1-5	TRBD1	CATSDGQGMGQPQHF	TGTGCCACCAGTGATGGACAGGGCATGGGTCAGCCCCAGCATTTT
TRBV2	few	TRBJ2-5	TRBD2	CASRGTSTWETQYF	TGTGCCAGCAGGGGGACTAGCACCTGGGAGACCCAGTACTTC